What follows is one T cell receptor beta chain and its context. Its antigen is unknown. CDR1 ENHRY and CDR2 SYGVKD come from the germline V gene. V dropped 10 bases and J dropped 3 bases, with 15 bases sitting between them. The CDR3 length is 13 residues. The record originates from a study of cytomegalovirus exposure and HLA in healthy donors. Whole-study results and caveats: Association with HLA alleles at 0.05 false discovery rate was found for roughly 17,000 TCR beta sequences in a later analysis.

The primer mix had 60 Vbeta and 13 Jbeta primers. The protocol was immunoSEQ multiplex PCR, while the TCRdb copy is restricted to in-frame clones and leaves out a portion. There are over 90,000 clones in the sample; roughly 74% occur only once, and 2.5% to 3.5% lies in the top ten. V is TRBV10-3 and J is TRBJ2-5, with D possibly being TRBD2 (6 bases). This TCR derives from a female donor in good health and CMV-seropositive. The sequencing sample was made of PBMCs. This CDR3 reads CATAGGVEETQYF. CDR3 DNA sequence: TGTGCCACCGCAGGAGGGGTAGAAGAGACCCAGTACTTC.